Sequencing of this T cell receptor beta chain was carried out in a study of blood T cell repertoires in COVID-19. Study-wide context: Samples came from the United States, Italy and Spain, spanning acute and convalescent COVID-19. T cells, B-cell-depleted T cells, or PBMCs provided the cDNA or gDNA that served as material.

As originally analysed: Estimation of nucleated cell counts relied on the amplification of reference gene primers. Clones were sequenced by immunoSEQ multiplex PCR, and TCRdb holds only the in-frame ones, with some missing. V and J calls and clone size follow that table, whereas D and trimming were derived from the DNA. Of fewer than 110,000 clones in the sample, 85% were seen once. This TCR was recovered from a woman in her 70s with active or convalescent COVID-19. Input material: peripheral blood.

The CDR3, as DNA: TGTGCCAGCAGCCAAGGGGATTCCTATGGCTACACCTTC. Its translation is CASSQGDSYGYTF. This chain connects TRBV7-9 to TRBJ1-2, with a tentative D call TRBD1 (5 bases). V was cut by 5 bases and J by 4 bases, with 11 bases left in between. Germline CDR1 SEHNR, CDR2 FQNEAQ (reference sequence). The CDR3 extends over 13 amino acids.